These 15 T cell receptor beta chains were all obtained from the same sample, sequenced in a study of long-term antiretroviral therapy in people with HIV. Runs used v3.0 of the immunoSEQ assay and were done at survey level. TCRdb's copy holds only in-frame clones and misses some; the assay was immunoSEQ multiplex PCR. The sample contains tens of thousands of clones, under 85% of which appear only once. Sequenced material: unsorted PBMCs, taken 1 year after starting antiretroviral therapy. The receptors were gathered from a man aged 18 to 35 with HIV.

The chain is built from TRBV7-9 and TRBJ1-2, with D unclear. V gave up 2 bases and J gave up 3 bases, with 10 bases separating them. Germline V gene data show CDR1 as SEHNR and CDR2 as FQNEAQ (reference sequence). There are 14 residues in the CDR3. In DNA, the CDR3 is TGTGCCAGCAGCTTACGCCTGGGCGACTATGGCTACACCTTC. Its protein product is CASSLRLGDYGYTF.

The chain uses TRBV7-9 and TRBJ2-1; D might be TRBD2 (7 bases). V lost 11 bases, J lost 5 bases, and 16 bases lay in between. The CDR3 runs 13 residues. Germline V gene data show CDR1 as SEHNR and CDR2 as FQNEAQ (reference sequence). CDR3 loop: CAGWGGKDNEQFF. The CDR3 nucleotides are TGTGCCGGGTGGGGGGGCAAGGACAATGAGCAGTTCTTC.

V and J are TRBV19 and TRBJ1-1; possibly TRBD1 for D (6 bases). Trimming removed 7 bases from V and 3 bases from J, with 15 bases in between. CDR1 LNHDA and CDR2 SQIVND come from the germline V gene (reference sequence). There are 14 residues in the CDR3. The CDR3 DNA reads TGTGCCAGTACCCTAAAGGGGGAGTACACTGAAGCTTTCTTT. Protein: CASTLKGEYTEAFF.

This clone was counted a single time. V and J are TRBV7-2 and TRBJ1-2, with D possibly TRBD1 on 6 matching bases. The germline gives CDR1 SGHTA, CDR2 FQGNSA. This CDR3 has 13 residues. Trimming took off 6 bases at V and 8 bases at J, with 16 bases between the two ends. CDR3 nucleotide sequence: TGTGCCAGCAGTCTAGTGGGGGGCAAGGGCTACACCTTC. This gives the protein CASSLVGGKGYTF. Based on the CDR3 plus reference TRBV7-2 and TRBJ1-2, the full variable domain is GAGVSQSPSNKVTEKGKDVELRCDPISGHTALYWYRQSLGQGLEFLIYFQGNSAPDKSGLPSDRFSAERTGGSVSTLTIQRTQQEDSAVYLCASSLVGGKGYTFGSGTRLTVV.

CDR3 sequence reads: CASSAETGASYNEQFF. CDR3 in DNA: TGTGCCAGCAGCGCGGAGACAGGGGCGTCCTACAATGAGCAGTTCTTC. J is TRBJ2-1 and V is TRBV9, with 8 positions matching TRBD1. The CDR3 loop spans 16 amino acids. The V gene end was trimmed by 3 bases and the J gene end by 1 base; junction bases not matched to a gene: 6. Germline lookup yields CDR1 SGDLS and CDR2 YYNGEE.

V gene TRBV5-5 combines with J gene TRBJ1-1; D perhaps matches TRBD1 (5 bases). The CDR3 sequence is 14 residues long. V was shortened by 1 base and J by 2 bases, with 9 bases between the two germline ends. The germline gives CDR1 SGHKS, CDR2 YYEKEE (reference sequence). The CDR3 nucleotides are TGTGCCAGCAGCTTGTGGACACCTAACACTGAAGCTTTCTTT. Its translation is CASSLWTPNTEAFF.

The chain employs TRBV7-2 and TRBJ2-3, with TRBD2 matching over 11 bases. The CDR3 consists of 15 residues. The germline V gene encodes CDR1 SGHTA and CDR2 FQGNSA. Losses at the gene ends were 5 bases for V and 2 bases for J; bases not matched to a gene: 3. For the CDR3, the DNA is TGTGCCAGCAGCCGACTAGCGGGATTCACAGATACGCAGTATTTT. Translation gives CASSRLAGFTDTQYF.

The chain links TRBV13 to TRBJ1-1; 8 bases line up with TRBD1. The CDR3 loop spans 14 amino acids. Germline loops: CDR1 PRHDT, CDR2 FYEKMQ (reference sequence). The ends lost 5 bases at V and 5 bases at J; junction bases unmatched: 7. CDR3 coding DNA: TGTGCCAGCAGCCCACAGGGGGACTTAACTGAAGCTTTCTTT. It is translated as CASSPQGDLTEAFF.

The CDR3, as DNA: TGTGCCAGCTCACCTGGGAGTTCTGGAAACACCATATATTTT. Its translation: CASSPGSSGNTIYF. The chain carries TRBV18 and TRBJ1-3, with D hard to call. V lost 3 bases and J 1 base, leaving 7 bases between the germline ends. Germline V gives CDR1 KGHSH, CDR2 LQKENI. The CDR3 length is 14 residues.

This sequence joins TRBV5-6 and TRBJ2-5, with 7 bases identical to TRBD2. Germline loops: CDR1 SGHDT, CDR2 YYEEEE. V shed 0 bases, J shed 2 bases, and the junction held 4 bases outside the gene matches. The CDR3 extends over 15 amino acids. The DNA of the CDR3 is TGTGCCAGCAGCTTGGGGTGGGGACTACAAGAGACCCAGTACTTC. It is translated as CASSLGWGLQETQYF. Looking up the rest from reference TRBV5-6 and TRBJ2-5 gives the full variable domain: DAGVTQSPTHLIKTRGQQVTLRCSPKSGHDTVSWYQQALGQGPQFIFQYYEEEERQRGNFPDRFSGHQFPNYSSELNVNALLLGDSALYLCASSLGWGLQETQYFGPGTRLLVL.

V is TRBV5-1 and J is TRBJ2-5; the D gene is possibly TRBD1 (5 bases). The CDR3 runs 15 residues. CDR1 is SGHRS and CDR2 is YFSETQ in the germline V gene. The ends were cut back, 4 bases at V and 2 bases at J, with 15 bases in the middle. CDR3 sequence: CASSILGAPQETQYF. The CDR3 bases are TGCGCCAGCAGCATCCTAGGGGCCCCTCAAGAGACCCAGTACTTC.

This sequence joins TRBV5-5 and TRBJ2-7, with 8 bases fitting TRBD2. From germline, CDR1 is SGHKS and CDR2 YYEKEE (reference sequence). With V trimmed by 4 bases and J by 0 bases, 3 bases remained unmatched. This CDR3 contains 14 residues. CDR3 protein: CASSPGGSSYEQYF. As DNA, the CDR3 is TGTGCCAGCAGCCCGGGGGGGAGCTCCTACGAGCAGTACTTC.

This CDR3 is CASSSLGGSSATDTQYF. DNA for the CDR3: TGTGCCAGCAGTTCCTTGGGCGGCTCGAGTGCCACAGATACGCAGTATTTT. The chain employs TRBV28 and TRBJ2-3; no clear D. V lost 4 bases and J 2 bases, leaving 19 bases between the germline ends. CDR1 MDHEN and CDR2 SYDVKM come from the germline V gene. CDR3 length equals 17 residues. Together with reference TRBV28 and TRBJ2-3, the CDR3 gives the full variable domain: DVKVTQSSRYLVKRTGEKVFLECVQDMDHENMFWYRQDPGLGLRLIYFSYDVKMKEKGDIPEGYSVSREKKERFSLILESASTNQTSMYLCASSSLGGSSATDTQYFGPGTRLTVL.

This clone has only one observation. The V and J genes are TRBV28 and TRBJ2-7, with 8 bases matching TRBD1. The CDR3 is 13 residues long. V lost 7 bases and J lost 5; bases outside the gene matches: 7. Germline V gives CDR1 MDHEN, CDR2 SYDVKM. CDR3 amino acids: CASTLDRAHEQYF. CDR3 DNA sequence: TGTGCCAGCACCCTGGACAGGGCCCACGAGCAGTACTTC.

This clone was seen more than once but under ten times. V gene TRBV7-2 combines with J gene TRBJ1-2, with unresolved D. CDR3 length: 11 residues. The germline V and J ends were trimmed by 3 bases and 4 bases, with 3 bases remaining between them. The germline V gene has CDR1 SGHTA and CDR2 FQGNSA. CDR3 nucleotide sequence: TGTGCCAGCAGCTTCGGCTATGGCTACACCTTC. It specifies CASSFGYGYTF.